This TCR beta chain stems from a study of beta chain features in type 1 diabetes. The entirety of the isolated RNA underwent reverse transcription, so expressed TCRB transcripts were sequenced. Sequencing was performed with immunoSEQ multiplex PCR; in TCRdb, only in-frame clones are kept and a portion is missing. The data contain about 250,000 clones, less than 15% of them seen just once; the ten biggest clones take up 0.026%. V shed 3 bases, J shed 7 bases, and the junction held 6 bases outside the gene matches. In germline, CDR1 is SGHNT, CDR2 YYREEE (reference sequence). This CDR3 contains 13 residues.

The sample consisted of naive CD4+ T cells from blood. The V call is TRBV5-4, the J call TRBJ2-5; 7 bases align to TRBD2. This TCR was sampled from a middle-aged woman in good health. Here the CDR3 reads CASSWRREVTQYF. The CDR3 DNA follows: TGTGCCAGCAGCTGGCGACGGGAGGTGACCCAGTACTTC.